Judged by abundance, the clone carrying this TCR beta chain is medium-sized. Its antigen is currently unknown. The data were obtained in a study of CD8 T cells in ankylosing spondylitis. Study results and caveats: Made up of roughly 8 highly homologous variants, a TCR beta motif appeared characteristic of ankylosing spondylitis blood. Clones linked with disease were CD8+ and fairly uncommon in the peripheral blood. From matched ankylosing spondylitis synovial fluid, disease-linked clones were reportedly recovered at significantly enriched levels.

V was pared by 7 bases and J by 8 bases, with 17 bases between. From germline, CDR1 is LGHDT and CDR2 YNNKEL (reference sequence). CDR3 size: 13 residues. TCRdb processed the 5' RACE reads anew with MiXCR; each CDR3 protein has one entry. The table has about 140,000 distinct CDR3 sequences, 7% to 9% seen once; the top ten hold less than 7.5%. The TCR was taken from a male donor with ankylosing spondylitis. The chain recombines TRBV3-1 with TRBJ1-2; perhaps TRBD1 as D (6 bases). Sequenced: synovial fluid, either unsorted or a sorted T cell fraction (not recorded which). This chain's CDR3 is CASTNEIRGGYTF. The CDR3 coding sequence is TGTGCCAGCACCAACGAGATCAGGGGCGGCTACACCTTC.